This paragraph covers one TCR beta chain sequence. Its antigen is not known. cDNA carried unique molecular identifiers, and a universal primer site was added by template switching. One entry per CDR3 protein results from TCRdb running MiXCR on the 5' RACE reads. The sample lists roughly 470,000 distinct CDR3 sequences, roughly an eighth occurring once. The V gene's germline CDR1 is SGHVS and CDR2 FNYEAQ. The CDR3 sequence is 13 residues long. Trimming took 5 bases from V and 3 from J; bases not matched to a gene: 3. This sample is part of a study of identical twins. Study-wide results and limits: Within beta out-of-frame sequences, the excess sharing observed between twins was weaker. Zero-insertion findings could be partly confounded by invariant cells (MAIT and iNKT cells).

Healthy Caucasians alone served as donors. The sample also formed part of further work on yellow fever vaccine responses in identical twins.

Sample: CD4+ T cells sorted from blood. The clonotype was recovered from a young woman in good health. The chain carries TRBV7-6 and TRBJ2-7; 8 bases are shared with TRBD2. CDR3 sequence reads: CASSQGLVYEQYF. CDR3 in DNA: TGTGCCAGCAGCCAGGGACTAGTCTACGAGCAGTACTTC.